Sequencing of this T cell receptor (beta chain) was carried out in a study of shared clonotypes between healthy human individuals. The data were produced by immunoSEQ multiplex PCR, yet TCRdb's version contains in-frame clones alone and is incomplete. The table shows 2,500,000 or so clones, with 92% occurring only once. Trimming stripped 3 bases from V and 5 bases from J, with 15 bases between. Germline CDR1 and CDR2: SGHNT and YYREEE (reference sequence). The CDR3 length is 15 residues. This clone has just a few counts. This TCR was sampled from a man aged 18 to 30 in good health. Some clones in this sample may be carry-over from other donors' samples. The chain recombines TRBV5-4 with TRBJ2-1; D may be TRBD1 or TRBD2 (5 bases each). Sequencing was carried out using naive CD4+ T cells from PBMCs. Subset denoted: CD45RA+ positively selected. The CDR3 is CASSWDRGGNNEQFF. The CDR3 DNA reads TGTGCCAGCAGCTGGGACCGGGGCGGCAACAATGAGCAGTTCTTC. Drawing the rest from reference TRBV5-4 and TRBJ2-1, the complete variable domain is ETGVTQSPTHLIKTRGQQVTLRCSSQSGHNTVSWYQQALGQGPQFIFQYYREEENGRGNFPPRFSGLQFPNYSSELNVNALELDDSALYLCASSWDRGGNNEQFFGPGTRLTVL.